These 3 T cell receptor beta chains were all obtained from the same sample, sequenced in a study of T cell repertoires in cytomegalovirus infection. Their specific antigens are unknown. MiXCR, run by TCRdb on the reads, gives a single entry per CDR3 protein. The table shows about 920,000 distinct CDR3 sequences, with around 30% occurring only once. The input for sequencing was cultured CD8+ T cells from PBMCs, taken from culture after CMV antigen stimulation. These receptors originate from a human donor in good health (CMV status not recorded). Some clones in this sample may be carry-over from other donors' samples.

This clonotype came up many times. This sequence joins TRBV7-8 and TRBJ2-2; perhaps TRBD2 as D (5 bases). Germline CDR1 is SGHVS and CDR2 is FQNEAQ. The CDR3 consists of 14 residues. The V end lost 5 bases, the J end lost 2 bases, and 9 bases lay between the germline ends. The CDR3 nucleotides read TGTGCCAGCAGCCCGAGGGTAAACACCGGGGAGCTGTTTTTT. Its protein is CASSPRVNTGELFF.

The sample holds many counts of this clonotype. A read error may produce the germline difference seen at one junction end. CDR3 coding DNA: TGTGCTAGCAGCTTAGAGAGGGGCCGAGGGGAGCTGTTTTTT. It encodes CASSLERGRGELFF. V is TRBV7-7 and J is TRBJ2-2, with D tentatively TRBD1 or TRBD2 (5 bases each). The germline gives CDR1 SSHAT, CDR2 FNYEAQ (reference sequence). The CDR3 spans 14 residues. Using reference TRBV7-7 and TRBJ2-2 for the parts outside the CDR3, the full variable domain is GAGVSQSPRYKVTKRGQDVTLRCDPISSHATLYWYQQALGQGPEFLTYFNYEAQPDKSGLPSDRFSAERPEGSISTLTIQRTEQRDSAMYRCASSLERGRGELFFGEGSRLTVL.

The genes are TRBV19 and TRBJ1-3, with TRBD1 matching 9 bases. The V gene's germline CDR1 is LNHDA and CDR2 SQIVND (reference sequence). This CDR3 spans 14 amino acids. The V gene end was trimmed by 11 bases and the J gene end by 0 bases; junction bases not matched to a gene: 5. CDR3 protein: CACGTGPSGNTIYF. The CDR3 bases are TGTGCCTGTGGGACAGGGCCCTCTGGAAACACCATATATTTT.